The 23 T cell receptor beta chains below were found in one sample sequenced in a study of cytomegalovirus exposure and HLA in healthy donors. Vbeta (60) and Jbeta (13) primers were used in the PCR. Clones were read by immunoSEQ multiplex PCR, and TCRdb kept only the in-frame ones, dropping some. This table holds under 110,000 clones, 75% found once. The sequencing input was PBMCs. Receptors were obtained from a man aged 35-49 years in good health and CMV-seronegative.

The V gene is TRBV20-1, the J gene TRBJ1-6; D is unresolved. The CDR3 spans 11 residues. Germline CDR1 reads DFQATT; CDR2 reads SNEGSKA (reference sequence). Deletions cut 6 bases from V and 14 bases from J, with 14 bases between. CDR3 residues: CSAESDGTLHF. CDR3 bases: TGCAGTGCGGAGAGTGATGGCACCCTCCACTTT.

The chain uses TRBV7-2 and TRBJ2-7; 11 bases map to TRBD2. Germline V CDR1 and CDR2: SGHTA, FQGNSA. V trimming: 5 bases; J trimming: 6 bases; junction bases outside the gene matches: 6. This CDR3 has 14 residues. The CDR3 DNA reads TGTGCCAGCAGCCACGGGACTAGCGGTTTCGAGCAGTACTTC. Amino acid sequence: CASSHGTSGFEQYF.

In the case of this clone: One end of the junction fails to match germline, which may point to a read error. The chain has TRBV6-5 and TRBJ2-7; possibly TRBD1 for D (5 bases). The CDR3 totals 13 residues. Germline V gives CDR1 MNHEY, CDR2 SVGAGI. CDR3 nucleotide sequence: TGTGCCAGCAGGCGGACAACTGTCTACGAGCAGCACTTC. Encoded protein: CASRRTTVYEQHF.

This clone was counted between two and nine times. J is TRBJ1-6 and V is TRBV7-2, with a tentative D call TRBD1 (6 bases). This CDR3 is 15 amino acids long. From germline, CDR1 is SGHTA and CDR2 FQGNSA. The V end lost 7 bases, the J end lost 9 bases, and 19 bases lay between the germline ends. In DNA, the CDR3 is TGTGCCAGCACCCCAGGGGTCGCGAGCGCTTCACCCCTCCACTTT. It specifies CASTPGVASASPLHF. The variable domain in full, with the rest retrieved from reference TRBV7-2 and TRBJ1-6, is GAGVSQSPSNKVTEKGKDVELRCDPISGHTALYWYRQSLGQGLEFLIYFQGNSAPDKSGLPSDRFSAERTGGSVSTLTIQRTQQEDSAVYLCASTPGVASASPLHFGNGTRLTVT.

This chain joins TRBV18 and TRBJ2-3; D is undetermined. V lost 1 base and J lost 0, with 5 bases in between. The CDR3 consists of 14 residues. CDR1 KGHSH and CDR2 LQKENI come from the germline V gene. The CDR3 nucleotides read TGTGCCAGCTCACCACAGAGGAGCACAGATACGCAGTATTTT. This codes for CASSPQRSTDTQYF.

This chain joins TRBV6-1 and TRBJ1-4; D perhaps matches TRBD1 (5 bases). Trimming took 7 bases from V and 5 from J, leaving 17 bases between them. The CDR3 extends over 15 amino acids. Germline CDR1 MNHNS, CDR2 SASEGT. The CDR3 coding sequence is TGTGCCAGCACCCCGGGTTGGGGACTAAATGAAAAACTGTTTTTT. Translating gives CASTPGWGLNEKLFF.

V gene TRBV5-1 combines with J gene TRBJ1-1, with D possibly matching TRBD1 (6 bases). The CDR3 covers 15 residues. Deletions cut 0 bases from V and 4 bases from J, with 13 bases between. Per germline, CDR1 SGHRS and CDR2 YFSETQ. In DNA form, the CDR3 reads TGCGCCAGCAGCTTGGAAGGGAGGGGGGGCACTGAAGCTTTCTTT. This gives the protein CASSLEGRGGTEAFF. The whole variable domain, filled in from reference TRBV5-1 and TRBJ1-1, reads KAGVTQTPRYLIKTRGQQVTLSCSPISGHRSVSWYQQTPGQGLQFLFEYFSETQRNKGNFPGRFSGRQFSNSRSEMNVSTLELGDSALYLCASSLEGRGGTEAFFGQGTRLTVV.

The chain uses TRBV7-2 and TRBJ2-1; D unclear. The ends were cut back, 3 bases at V and 10 bases at J, with 10 bases in the middle. This CDR3 has 12 residues. Germline CDR1 SGHTA, CDR2 FQGNSA. CDR3 sequence reads: CASSLLLVEQFF. Here the CDR3 DNA reads TGTGCCAGCAGCTTGCTACTGGTGGAGCAGTTCTTC.

The J gene is TRBJ2-1, the V gene TRBV5-1; TRBD2 matches at 7 bases. This CDR3 has 14 residues. J gave up 5 bases and V 4 bases, and 6 bases lay outside the gene matches. Germline CDR1 is SGHRS and CDR2 is YFSETQ. The CDR3 coding sequence is TGCGCCAGCAGCCCCCTGGGGGGGGACAATGAGCAGTTCTTC. It encodes CASSPLGGDNEQFF.

The chain has TRBV7-8 and TRBJ2-7; 12 bases match TRBD2. Germline V gene lookup returns CDR1 SGHVS and CDR2 FQNEAQ. The CDR3 has 15 residues. V shed 5 bases, J shed 6 bases, and the junction held 8 bases outside the gene matches. Here the CDR3 reads CASSLLAGGFSEQYF. The CDR3 coding sequence is TGTGCCAGCAGCCTCCTAGCGGGGGGGTTTTCCGAGCAGTACTTC.

The rearrangement links TRBV7-2 to TRBJ1-1; no firm D call. Germline V CDR1 and CDR2: SGHTA, FQGNSA. The CDR3 is 14 amino acids. V gave up 5 bases and J gave up 1 base, with 11 bases separating them. The CDR3 DNA reads as TGTGCCAGCAGCATAAGGAGGGCGAACACTGAAGCTTTCTTT. Its protein product is CASSIRRANTEAFF. The full variable domain, in which reference TRBV7-2 and TRBJ1-1 provide the parts outside the CDR3, is GAGVSQSPSNKVTEKGKDVELRCDPISGHTALYWYRQSLGQGLEFLIYFQGNSAPDKSGLPSDRFSAERTGGSVSTLTIQRTQQEDSAVYLCASSIRRANTEAFFGQGTRLTVV.

The V call is TRBV6-1, the J call TRBJ2-2, with TRBD2 matching 11 bases. The junction had 4 bases not matched to a gene; V was cut back by 7 bases and J by 3 bases. This CDR3 comprises 15 residues. Germline CDR1 MNHNS, CDR2 SASEGT. CDR3 amino acids: CASTTSGGYTGELFF. CDR3 nucleotides: TGTGCCAGCACTACTAGCGGGGGCTACACCGGGGAGCTGTTTTTT.

V is TRBV2 and J is TRBJ1-6, with TRBD1 as a possible D gene (6 bases). This CDR3 has 14 residues. The V and J ends lost 7 bases and 7 bases respectively, with 14 bases between them. CDR1 is SNHLY and CDR2 is FYNNEI in the germline V gene. CDR3 residues: CASTGQRWNSPLHF. The DNA for the CDR3 is TGTGCCAGCACCGGACAGCGGTGGAATTCACCCCTCCACTTT.

This sequence joins TRBV6-5 and TRBJ1-2; 7 bases agree with TRBD1. The CDR3 runs 15 residues. Germline CDR1 is MNHEY and CDR2 is SVGAGI. The J segment lost 4 bases and the V segment lost 2 bases, leaving 7 bases of the junction unmatched. The DNA of the CDR3 is TGTGCCAGCAGTTACAGTGGGACAGCCGGCTATGGCTACACCTTC. As protein: CASSYSGTAGYGYTF.

This chain uses TRBV11-2 with TRBJ2-1, with D perhaps matching TRBD2 (7 bases). Germline CDR1 reads SGHAT; CDR2 reads FQNNGV. This CDR3 has 15 amino acids. V was trimmed by 5 bases and J by 8 bases, leaving 19 bases between them. CDR3 protein: CASSKIGGAGDEQFF. Here the CDR3 DNA reads TGTGCCAGCAGCAAAATTGGGGGGGCCGGGGATGAGCAGTTCTTC.

The rearrangement uses TRBV5-4 and TRBJ2-5, with 15 bases fitting TRBD2. Trimming removed 4 bases from V and 5 bases from J; junction bases left unmatched: 9. Germline-derived CDR1 and CDR2 are SGHNT and YYREEE (reference sequence). There are 17 residues in the CDR3. This chain's CDR3 is CASSIKGLAGGYETQYF. The CDR3 nucleotides read TGTGCCAGCAGCATAAAAGGACTAGCGGGGGGGTATGAGACCCAGTACTTC.

The chain uses TRBV7-9 and TRBJ1-4; D possibly corresponds to TRBD1 (5 bases). V lost 5 bases to trimming and J lost 0 bases, with 13 bases between them. Germline V CDR1 and CDR2: SEHNR, FQNEAQ (reference sequence). This CDR3 has 16 amino acids. CDR3 in DNA: TGTGCCAGCAGCCCCAGGGATTTTACAACTAATGAAAAACTGTTTTTT. It translates to CASSPRDFTTNEKLFF.

This chain uses TRBV6-4 with TRBJ2-3; 9 positions match TRBD2. The CDR3 length is 15 residues. J lost 7 bases, V lost 6 bases, and 11 bases had no gene match. In germline, CDR1 is MRHNA, CDR2 SNTAGT. CDR3 sequence: CASSLTSGPSNTQYF. In DNA, the CDR3 is TGTGCCAGCAGCCTGACTAGCGGTCCCTCAAATACGCAGTATTTT.

V is TRBV19 and J is TRBJ2-3; 12 nucleotides align to TRBD2. This CDR3 region has 16 residues. V lost 5 bases and J lost 6; bases outside the gene matches: 9. Germline lookup yields CDR1 LNHDA and CDR2 SQIVND (reference sequence). The CDR3 region has the DNA TGTGCCAGTAGTCTCCCTAGCGGGGGGGCCATGGATACGCAGTATTTT. The encoded protein is CASSLPSGGAMDTQYF.

The chain is built from TRBV9 and TRBJ2-7, with 10 bases matching TRBD1. J gave up 2 bases and V 3 bases, and 8 bases lay outside the gene matches. The CDR3 runs 16 residues. Germline V gives CDR1 SGDLS, CDR2 YYNGEE. The CDR3, as DNA: TGTGCCAGCAGCGCCACGGGCGGGACAGGGGCCTACGAGCAGTACTTC. This gives the protein CASSATGGTGAYEQYF.

The chain couples TRBV5-1 to TRBJ2-3, with 10 bases identical to TRBD2. Looked up from germline, CDR1 is SGHRS and CDR2 is YFSETQ. The CDR3 runs 17 residues. J gave up 2 bases and V 0 bases, and 6 bases lay outside the gene matches. The CDR3 DNA sequence: TGCGCCAGCAGCTTGGGGCTAGCGGGGGTCGCCACAGATACGCAGTATTTT. This gives the protein CASSLGLAGVATDTQYF.

This sequence joins TRBV29-1 and TRBJ2-5; 8 bases are shared with TRBD2. Germline values: CDR1 SQVTM, CDR2 ANQGSEA. This CDR3 region has 15 residues. The V and J ends lost 1 base and 4 bases, in that order; junction bases with no gene match: 8. The CDR3 spells CSVEAPGLVPETQYF. The CDR3 region has the DNA TGCAGCGTTGAAGCCCCGGGACTAGTCCCAGAGACCCAGTACTTC.

The rearrangement joins TRBV2 to TRBJ2-5; D uncertain. The germline V gene encodes CDR1 SNHLY and CDR2 FYNNEI. The ends were cut back, 7 bases at V and 5 bases at J, with 11 bases in the middle. The CDR3 consists of 12 residues. For the CDR3, the DNA is TGTGCCAGCACCCCCCCCAGGGAGACCCAGTACTTC. It yields the protein CASTPPRETQYF.